This T cell receptor (beta chain) stems from a study of T-cell memory formation after mild COVID-19. As for the study in general: Most TCR clusters belonged to a single donor.

The sample holds a few counts of this clonotype. Trimming removed 7 bases at V and 3 bases at J, with 13 bases between. Germline CDR1 reads SNHLY; CDR2 reads FYNNEI. The CDR3 totals 13 residues. 5'RACE primed from the constant segment yielded TCR alpha and TCR beta cDNA libraries bearing sample barcodes and UMIs. TCRdb re-analysed the 5' RACE reads in MiXCR, keeping a single row per CDR3 protein. Of under 550,000 distinct CDR3 sequences in the sample, 18% are singletons; the top ten hold 9% to 15%. Sequencing input: PBMCs or a T cell subset sorted from them (not recorded which). This TCR was sampled from an adult woman who had mild COVID-19 (a few samples of this study predate the infection). Cell type and time point are not known. V gene TRBV2 combines with J gene TRBJ2-7; D might be TRBD1 (6 bases). The CDR3 region is CASNTGFNYEQYF. Here the CDR3 DNA reads TGTGCCAGCAATACAGGGTTCAACTACGAGCAGTACTTC.